A selection of T cell receptor beta chains follows, all from one sample in a study of cytomegalovirus exposure and HLA in healthy donors. TCRdb's table, derived via immunoSEQ multiplex PCR, lists solely in-frame clones and lacks some. The sample includes 120,000 or so clones, more than 75% of them seen just once. Input material: PBMCs. The receptors originated from a man between 18 and 35 years old in good health and CMV-seronegative. Both conserved end residues are part of each CDR3. A D gene is named only where the DNA matches it firmly. The size field is filled for only some rows; it gives once, few, many or a size class.

clone_size: .; v_call: TRBV6-5; j_call: TRBJ1-2; d_call: TRBD1; cdr3_aa: CASSYSESGGGYTF
clone_size: .; v_call: TRBV5-1; j_call: TRBJ1-1; d_call: .; cdr3_aa: CASSQTAMNTEAFF
clone_size: .; v_call: TRBV10-3; j_call: TRBJ2-5; d_call: TRBD2; cdr3_aa: CATRVAGGEETQYF
clone_size: .; v_call: TRBV7-2; j_call: TRBJ2-7; d_call: TRBD2; cdr3_aa: CASSLVAGTSYEQYF
clone_size: .; v_call: TRBV11-3; j_call: TRBJ2-1; d_call: TRBD1; cdr3_aa: CASSPATGVNYNEQFF
clone_size: .; v_call: TRBV2; j_call: TRBJ2-7; d_call: .; cdr3_aa: CASSEQGIYEQYF
clone_size: few; v_call: TRBV6-1; j_call: TRBJ2-7; d_call: .; cdr3_aa: CASSPKRLKLDEQYF
clone_size: .; v_call: TRBV7-9; j_call: TRBJ2-7; d_call: TRBD2; cdr3_aa: CASSLGSGGIPYEQYF
clone_size: .; v_call: TRBV11-2; j_call: TRBJ2-7; d_call: TRBD2; cdr3_aa: CASSSDSGGLGYEQYF
clone_size: .; v_call: TRBV5-1; j_call: TRBJ2-7; d_call: .; cdr3_aa: CASSLNGGSTYEQYF
clone_size: .; v_call: TRBV6-1; j_call: TRBJ1-2; d_call: TRBD1; cdr3_aa: CASSERGTAPTRSYTF
clone_size: .; v_call: TRBV15; j_call: TRBJ2-3; d_call: .; cdr3_aa: CATSRERPRGQASTDTQYF
clone_size: .; v_call: TRBV6-1; j_call: TRBJ2-5; d_call: .; cdr3_aa: CASSASGQETQYF
clone_size: .; v_call: TRBV6-5; j_call: TRBJ1-1; d_call: TRBD1; cdr3_aa: CASLGTGAPYTEAFF